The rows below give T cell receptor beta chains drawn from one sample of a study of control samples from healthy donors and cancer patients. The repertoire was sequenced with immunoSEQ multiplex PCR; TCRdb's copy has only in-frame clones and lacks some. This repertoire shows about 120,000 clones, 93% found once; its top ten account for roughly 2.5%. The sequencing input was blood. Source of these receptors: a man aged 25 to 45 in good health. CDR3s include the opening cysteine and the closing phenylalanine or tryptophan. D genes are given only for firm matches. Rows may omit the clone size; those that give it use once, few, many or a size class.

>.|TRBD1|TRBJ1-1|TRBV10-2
CASILGQGNTEAFF
TGCGCCAGCATTTTAGGACAGGGAAATACTGAAGCTTTCTTT
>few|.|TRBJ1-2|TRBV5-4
CASSLSGDLNYGYTF
TGTGCCAGCAGCTTGTCAGGGGACCTTAACTATGGCTACACCTTC
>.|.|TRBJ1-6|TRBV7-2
CASSSTGGVSPLHF
TGTGCCAGCAGCTCGACAGGTGGGGTCTCACCCCTCCACTTT
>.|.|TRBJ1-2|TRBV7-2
CASSLGPNYGYTF
TGTGCCAGCAGCTTAGGTCCGAACTATGGCTACACCTTC
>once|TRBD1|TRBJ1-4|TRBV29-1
CSVAHQGQGTANEKLFF
TGCAGCGTTGCCCATCAGGGGCAAGGGACAGCTAATGAAAAACTGTTTTTT
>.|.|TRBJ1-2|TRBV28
CASIQDSNYGYTF
TGTGCCAGCATTCAGGACAGCAACTATGGCTACACCTTC
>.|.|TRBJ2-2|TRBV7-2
CASSLAGRGGGKAGELFF
TGTGCCAGCAGCTTAGCGGGCCGAGGGGGGGGCAAGGCCGGGGAGCTGTTTTTT
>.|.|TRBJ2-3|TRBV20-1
CSAPFPDTQYF
TGCAGTGCCCCCTTCCCGGATACGCAGTATTTT
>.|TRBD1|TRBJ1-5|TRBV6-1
CASSETWDSNQPQHF
TGTGCCAGCAGTGAAACCTGGGACAGTAACCAGCCCCAGCATTTT
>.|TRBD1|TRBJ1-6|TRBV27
CASRGQGQNNSPLHF
TGTGCCAGCAGGGGACAGGGTCAGAATAATTCACCCCTCCACTTT
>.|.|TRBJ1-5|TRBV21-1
CASSKLRKDQPQHF
TGTGCCAGCAGCAAGCTGAGGAAGGACCAGCCCCAGCATTTT
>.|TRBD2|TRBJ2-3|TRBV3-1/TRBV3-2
CASSPSGAGGAGGRGDTQYF
TGTGCCAGCAGCCCAAGCGGCGCCGGGGGGGCTGGAGGACGCGGAGATACGCAGTATTTT
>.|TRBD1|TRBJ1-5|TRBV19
CASSHSGQGLPRQPQHF
TGTGCCAGTAGTCACTCGGGACAGGGCCTCCCCCGGCAGCCCCAGCATTTT
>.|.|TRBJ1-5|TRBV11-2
CASSLGEGSNQPQHF
TGTGCCAGCAGCTTAGGGGAGGGTAGCAATCAGCCCCAGCATTTT
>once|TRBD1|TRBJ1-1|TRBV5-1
CASSLAPDRAGEAFF
TGCGCCAGCAGCTTGGCCCCTGACAGGGCCGGGGAAGCTTTCTTT
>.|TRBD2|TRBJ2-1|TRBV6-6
CASSISGGLYNEQFF
TGTGCCAGCAGTATTAGCGGGGGCCTATACAATGAGCAGTTCTTC
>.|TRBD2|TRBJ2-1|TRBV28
CASSSPLAGGHLEQFF
TGTGCCAGCAGTTCCCCACTAGCGGGGGGGCACCTTGAGCAGTTCTTC
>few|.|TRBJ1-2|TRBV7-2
CASSLQLGLNYGYTF
TGTGCCAGCAGCTTACAGCTGGGCCTCAACTATGGCTACACCTTC
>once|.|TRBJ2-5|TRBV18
CASSSRGYQETQYF
TGTGCCAGCTCATCGAGGGGGTACCAAGAGACCCAGTACTTC
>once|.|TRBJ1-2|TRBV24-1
CATRDSNYGYTF
TGTGCCACCAGGGACAGTAACTATGGCTACACCTTC
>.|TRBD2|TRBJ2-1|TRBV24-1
CATSVAPERAGGYNEQFF
TGTGCCACCAGTGTCGCCCCCGAACGGGCGGGGGGTTACAATGAGCAGTTCTTC
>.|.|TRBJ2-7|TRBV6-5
CATSVIDYEQYF
TGTGCCACTTCCGTGATCGATTACGAGCAGTACTTC
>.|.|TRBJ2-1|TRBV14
CASSDGKGGFYNEQFF
TGTGCCAGCAGCGACGGCAAGGGGGGCTTCTACAATGAGCAGTTCTTC
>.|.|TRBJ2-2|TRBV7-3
CASSLSGQNTGELFF
TGTGCCAGCAGCTTGTCAGGGCAAAACACCGGGGAGCTGTTTTTT
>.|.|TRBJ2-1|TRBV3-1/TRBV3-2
CASSPDNSLYNEQFF
TGTGCCAGCAGCCCTGACAATTCCCTATACAATGAGCAGTTCTTC
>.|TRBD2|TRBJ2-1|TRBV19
CASSRSGGAGNEQFF
TGTGCCAGTAGCCGAAGCGGGGGGGCAGGTAATGAGCAGTTCTTC
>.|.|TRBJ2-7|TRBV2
CASSESDGTYEQYF
TGTGCCAGCAGTGAATCGGACGGGACCTACGAGCAGTACTTC
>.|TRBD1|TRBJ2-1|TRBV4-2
CASSQEWGQGANNEQFF
TGTGCCAGCAGCCAAGAGTGGGGACAGGGGGCAAACAATGAGCAGTTCTTC
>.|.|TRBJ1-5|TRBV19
CASSIDSGGQPQHF
TGTGCCAGTAGTATAGATTCGGGAGGGCAGCCCCAGCATTTT
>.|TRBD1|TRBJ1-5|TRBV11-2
CASSAIQGLPQHF
TGTGCCAGCAGCGCGATACAGGGGCTGCCCCAGCATTTT
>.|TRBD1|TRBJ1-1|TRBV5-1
CASSASTGEGAEAFF
TGCGCCAGCAGCGCGTCGACAGGGGAAGGCGCTGAAGCTTTCTTT
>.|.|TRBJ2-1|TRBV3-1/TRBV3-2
CASSQDLGLPEQFF
TGTGCCAGCAGCCAAGATCTTGGGCTACCTGAGCAGTTCTTC
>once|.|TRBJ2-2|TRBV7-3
CASSPANTGELFF
TGTGCCAGCAGCCCCGCGAACACCGGGGAGCTGTTTTTT
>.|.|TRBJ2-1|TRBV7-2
CASSLVVREDNEQFF
TGTGCCAGCAGCTTAGTGGTTAGGGAGGACAATGAGCAGTTCTTC
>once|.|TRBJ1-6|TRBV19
CASSQGLTPDSPLHF
TGTGCCAGTAGTCAGGGGCTTACTCCCGATTCACCCCTCCACTTT
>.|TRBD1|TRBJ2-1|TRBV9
CASSVLRDRAYNEQFF
TGTGCCAGCAGCGTACTCCGGGACAGGGCCTACAATGAGCAGTTCTTC
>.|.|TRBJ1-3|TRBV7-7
CASSPLGENTIYF
TGTGCCAGCAGCCCTTTAGGGGAAAACACCATATATTTT
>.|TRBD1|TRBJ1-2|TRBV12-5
CASAFTGGYGYTF
TGTGCTAGTGCCTTCACAGGGGGCTATGGCTACACCTTC
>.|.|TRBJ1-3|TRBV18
CASSPGPSSGNTIYF
TGTGCCAGCTCACCTGGCCCGAGCTCTGGAAACACCATATATTTT
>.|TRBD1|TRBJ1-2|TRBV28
CASSLEHRGNYGYTF
TGTGCCAGCAGTCTAGAACACAGGGGGAACTATGGCTACACCTTC
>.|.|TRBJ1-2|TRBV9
CASSVDGGGLISYTF
TGTGCCAGCAGCGTAGATGGTGGGGGCCTCATTAGCTACACCTTC
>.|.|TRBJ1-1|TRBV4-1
CASSQGGGVTEAFF
TGCGCCAGCAGCCAAGGAGGTGGGGTCACTGAAGCTTTCTTT
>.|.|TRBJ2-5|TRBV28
CASSGRGTQYF
TGTGCCAGCAGTGGCCGGGGGACCCAGTACTTC
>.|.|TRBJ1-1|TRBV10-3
CAISEKGGDTEAFF
TGTGCCATCAGTGAGAAGGGAGGCGACACTGAAGCTTTCTTT
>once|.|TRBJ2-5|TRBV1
CTSSLRQGRETQYF
TGCACCAGCAGCCTCCGACAGGGTAGAGAGACCCAGTACTTC
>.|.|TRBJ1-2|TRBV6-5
CASSYSGGVYGYTF
TGTGCCAGCAGTTACTCGGGGGGAGTCTATGGCTACACCTTC
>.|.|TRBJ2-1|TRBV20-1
CSASNGGDYNEQFF
TGCAGTGCTAGTAACGGGGGAGACTACAATGAGCAGTTCTTC
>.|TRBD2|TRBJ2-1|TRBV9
CASSSGPRLAGGKYNEQFF
TGTGCCAGCAGCTCCGGCCCCCGACTAGCGGGCGGAAAATACAATGAGCAGTTCTTC
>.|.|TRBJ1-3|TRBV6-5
CASSRVGVAGNTIYF
TGTGCCAGCAGCCGAGTCGGAGTTGCTGGAAACACCATATATTTT
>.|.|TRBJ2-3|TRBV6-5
CASSYLVSSTDTQYF
TGTGCCAGCAGTTACTTGGTGTCTAGCACAGATACGCAGTATTTT
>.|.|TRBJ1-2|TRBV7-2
CASSKDRYGYTF
TGTGCCAGCAGCAAGGACAGATATGGCTACACCTTC
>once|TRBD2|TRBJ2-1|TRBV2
CASSLLAGRYNEQFF
TGTGCCAGCAGCCTACTAGCGGGGCGCTACAATGAGCAGTTCTTC
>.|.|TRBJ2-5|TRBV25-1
CASSLTGIGETQYF
TGTGCCAGCAGTCTCACAGGGATTGGAGAGACCCAGTACTTC
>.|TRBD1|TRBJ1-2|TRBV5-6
CASSLPQGEDGYTF
TGTGCCAGCAGCTTGCCACAGGGGGAGGATGGCTACACCTTC
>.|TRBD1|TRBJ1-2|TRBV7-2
CASSPGQNYGYTF
TGTGCCAGCAGCCCGGGACAGAACTATGGCTACACCTTC
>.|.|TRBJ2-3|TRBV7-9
CASSLGGALTDTQYF
TGTGCCAGCAGCTTGGGGGGGGCCCTCACAGATACGCAGTATTTT
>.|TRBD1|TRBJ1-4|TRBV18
CASSPDRGNYNEKLFF
TGTGCCAGCTCACCTGACAGGGGCAACTATAATGAAAAACTGTTTTTT